One TCR beta chain is described in this entry. Its antigen is not known. Sequencing of TCR beta drew on CD8+ and CD4+ T cells from blood. Stable or active relapsing-remitting multiple sclerosis, untreated and meeting revised McDonald criteria, defined the controls. The data are from a study of CD8 T cells in Susac syndrome. Points from the study as a whole: The study recognized that the number of individuals in its TCR sequencing and HLA analysis was relatively small.

The CDR3 loop spans 17 amino acids. CDR1 is SGHTA and CDR2 is FQGNSA in the germline V gene. The J segment lost 5 bases and the V segment lost 3 bases, leaving 7 bases of the junction unmatched. It was with random hexamers that 0.5 to 1 ug RNA was reverse transcribed. With immunoSEQ multiplex PCR, TCR beta CDR3 was amplified across 54 Vbeta and 13 Jbeta. TCRdb recomputed calls from the immunoSEQ multiplex PCR reads with MiXCR, one row per CDR3 protein. The sample carries around 130,000 distinct CDR3 sequences, around nine tenths recorded once. The TCR originated in a human donor with multiple sclerosis. The gene calls are TRBV7-2 and TRBJ2-2, with TRBD2 identical over 12 bases. The sequenced sample consisted of CD8+ T cells from PBMCs. CDR3 in DNA: TGTGCCAGCAGCTTGAGACTAGCGGGAGTTGGGACCGGGGAGCTGTTTTTT. Protein: CASSLRLAGVGTGELFF.